Listed here are 18 T cell receptor beta chains from one sample, sequenced in a study of blood T cell repertoires in COVID-19 (dated by TCRdb to between 2020 and 2021). Receptor amplification or capture employed the immunoSEQ multiplex PCR assay. TCRdb provides this immuneACCESS table in a form limited to in-frame rearrangements. Some clones are lacking; in checked studies, under half of them reflect an unresolved V gene, and why the rest are absent is not known. The sample includes 95,000 to 150,000 clones, with roughly 89% observed a single time. Under 4.5% of the sample is held by the ten biggest clonotypes. Sequenced input: peripheral blood. These receptors were collected from a woman aged 55-70 years with COVID-19, enrolled during active disease.

The rearrangement links TRBV19 to TRBJ2-7; 11 bases line up with TRBD2. Germline CDR1 is LNHDA and CDR2 is SQIVND (reference sequence). J lost 3 bases, V lost 6 bases, and 7 bases had no gene match. There are 15 residues in the CDR3. The CDR3 coding sequence is TGTGCCAGTAGGAGGTTAGGGACTAGCGGCTACGAGCAGTACTTC. It yields the protein CASRRLGTSGYEQYF.

The J gene is TRBJ2-1, the V gene TRBV2; 12 bases map to TRBD2. The CDR3 totals 15 residues. J was trimmed by 1 base and V by 9 bases; bases with no gene match: 4. CDR1 and CDR2 from the germline V gene are SNHLY and FYNNEI. In DNA form, the CDR3 reads TGTGCCAGGACTAGCGGGGGATATTCCTACAATGAGCAGTTCTTC. Amino acid sequence: CARTSGGYSYNEQFF.

In DNA form, the CDR3 reads TGTGCCAGCAGCTGGGATAACACCGGGACTTTCTCTGAAGCTTTCTTT. Protein: CASSWDNTGTFSEAFF. The chain uses TRBV5-4 and TRBJ1-1, with a possible D match to TRBD1 (5 bases). CDR1 and CDR2 from the germline V gene are SGHNT and YYREEE (reference sequence). V was trimmed by 3 bases and J by 6 bases, leaving 21 bases between them. CDR3 length equals 16 residues.

The gene calls are TRBV7-7 and TRBJ1-3, with D possibly TRBD1 on 5 matching bases. CDR1 SSHAT and CDR2 FNYEAQ come from the germline V gene (reference sequence). The length of the CDR3 is 16 residues. Trimming stripped 4 bases from V and 2 bases from J, with 15 bases between. The chain's CDR3 is CASSSGGGEPGNTIYF. CDR3 nucleotides: TGTGCCAGCAGCTCCGGGGGGGGTGAACCTGGAAACACCATATATTTT. The entire variable domain, with the rest obtained from reference TRBV7-7 and TRBJ1-3, is as follows: GAGVSQSPRYKVTKRGQDVTLRCDPISSHATLYWYQQALGQGPEFLTYFNYEAQPDKSGLPSDRFSAERPEGSISTLTIQRTEQRDSAMYRCASSSGGGEPGNTIYFGEGSWLTVV.

The chain recombines TRBV6-2 or TRBV6-3 with TRBJ2-7, with D maybe TRBD1 (6 bases). Trimming cost V 2 bases and J 7 bases, with 18 bases left between them. Germline lookup yields CDR1 MNHEY and CDR2 SVGEGT. The CDR3 runs to 15 residues. CDR3 residues: CASSYVGTSLSEQYF. For the CDR3, the DNA is TGTGCCAGCAGTTACGTCGGGACATCCCTTTCGGAGCAGTACTTC.

This chain uses TRBV5-1 with TRBJ1-1, with D possibly matching TRBD1 (5 bases). The CDR3 has 14 amino acids. Per germline, CDR1 SGHRS and CDR2 YFSETQ. The V and J ends lost 3 bases and 1 base respectively, with 10 bases between them. The CDR3 region is CASSSGLANTEAFF. The DNA for the CDR3 is TGCGCCAGCAGCTCGGGACTCGCGAACACTGAAGCTTTCTTT.

The gene calls are TRBV11-3 and TRBJ2-7; unclear D gene. The CDR3 spans 9 residues. The germline gives CDR1 SGHNT, CDR2 YENEEA. Between the trimmed V and J ends, which lost 11 bases and 9 bases, there was a span of 11 bases. CDR3 loop: CASCGWQYF. DNA for the CDR3: TGTGCCTCCTGCGGATGGCAGTACTTC.

The chain has TRBV15 and TRBJ1-1; D not certain. Trimming shortened V by 5 bases and J by 2 bases, and 6 bases separated the two germline ends. The CDR3 consists of 12 residues. Germline V lookup: CDR1 LNHNV, CDR2 YYDKDF (reference sequence). The CDR3 sequence is CATSPGNTEAFF. In DNA form, the CDR3 reads TGTGCCACCAGCCCTGGCAACACTGAAGCTTTCTTT.

This clone was observed once. The genes are TRBV12-5 and TRBJ1-2, with TRBD1 matching over 7 bases. This CDR3 spans 15 amino acids. With V trimmed by 1 base and J by 6 bases, 8 bases remained unmatched. Germline V gene lookup returns CDR1 LGHNT and CDR2 FRNRAP. The CDR3 sequence is CASGLDADRSHGYTF. The CDR3 nucleotides are TGTGCTAGTGGTTTGGACGCGGACAGGTCTCATGGCTACACCTTC.

The V gene is TRBV5-1, the J gene TRBJ2-1; D may be TRBD2 (5 bases). CDR3 length: 14 residues. Germline V gives CDR1 SGHRS, CDR2 YFSETQ. The V and J ends lost 0 bases and 8 bases respectively, with 12 bases between them. The CDR3 sequence is CASSLATGGYEQFF. The CDR3 region has the DNA TGCGCCAGCAGCTTGGCGACTGGAGGCTATGAGCAGTTCTTC.

The chain uses TRBV30 and TRBJ1-5; 7 bases are a match to TRBD1. The CDR3 is 15 amino acids. Per germline, CDR1 GTSNPN and CDR2 SVGIG (reference sequence). J gave up 5 bases and V 2 bases, and 9 bases lay outside the gene matches. CDR3 sequence reads: CAWSFAGDRDQPQHF. The CDR3 DNA sequence: TGTGCCTGGAGTTTCGCAGGTGACAGGGATCAGCCCCAGCATTTT.

The V and J genes are TRBV6-5 and TRBJ2-3; 14 bases are shared with TRBD2. The CDR3 covers 15 residues. V was pared by 6 bases and J by 5 bases, with 4 bases of the junction left unmatched. Looked up from germline, CDR1 is MNHEY and CDR2 is SVGAGI. CDR3 sequence reads: CASRRTSGGIDTQYF. CDR3 nucleotides: TGTGCCAGCAGAAGGACTAGCGGGGGGATAGATACGCAGTATTTT.

This clone occurred once. This rearrangement joins TRBV27 to TRBJ1-1; D unresolved. CDR1 is MNHEY and CDR2 is SMNVEV in the germline V gene (reference sequence). Deletions cut 0 bases from V and 1 base from J, with 9 bases between. This CDR3 spans 15 amino acids. The CDR3, as DNA: TGTGCCAGCAGTTTATCGTTCAGGTGGAACACTGAAGCTTTCTTT. This codes for CASSLSFRWNTEAFF.

The genes are TRBV7-2 and TRBJ1-1; D is undetermined. Germline CDR1 is SGHTA and CDR2 is FQGNSA. CDR3 length equals 16 residues. V dropped 1 base and J dropped 2 bases, with 14 bases sitting between them. The CDR3 is CASSLGLRAGNTEAFF. CDR3 in DNA: TGTGCCAGCAGCTTAGGTCTGAGGGCTGGAAACACTGAAGCTTTCTTT. Full variable domain (rest looked up from reference TRBV7-2 and TRBJ1-1): GAGVSQSPSNKVTEKGKDVELRCDPISGHTALYWYRQSLGQGLEFLIYFQGNSAPDKSGLPSDRFSAERTGGSVSTLTIQRTQQEDSAVYLCASSLGLRAGNTEAFFGQGTRLTVV.

The V call is TRBV5-4, the J call TRBJ1-2, with D possibly TRBD1 on 6 matching bases. The length of the CDR3 is 15 residues. Between the trimmed V and J ends, which lost 2 bases and 7 bases, there was a span of 18 bases. Germline V gives CDR1 SGHNT, CDR2 YYREEE (reference sequence). The CDR3 sequence: CASSFAQGSASGYTF. CDR3 nucleotide sequence: TGTGCCAGCAGCTTCGCTCAGGGGTCGGCTAGTGGCTACACCTTC.

J is TRBJ2-3 and V is TRBV7-3; D is unresolved. This CDR3 region has 14 residues. The germline V gene encodes CDR1 SGHTA and CDR2 FQGTGA. V was cut by 3 bases and J by 2 bases, with 9 bases left in between. CDR3 sequence (DNA): TGTGCCAGCAGCTTTGGGCTTCTCACAGATACGCAGTATTTT. Translated, it gives CASSFGLLTDTQYF.

V is TRBV29-1 and J is TRBJ2-7, with D perhaps matching TRBD2 (6 bases). Trimming shortened V by 2 bases and J by 1 base, and 6 bases separated the two germline ends. The CDR3 spans 12 residues. Germline assignment: CDR1 SQVTM and CDR2 ANQGSEA. The CDR3 nucleotides are TGCAGCGTTGAAAGCGGGTCCTACGAGCAGTACTTC. Protein product: CSVESGSYEQYF.

V is TRBV18 and J is TRBJ2-1; D is perhaps TRBD2 (5 bases). The V gene's germline CDR1 is KGHSH and CDR2 LQKENI. The CDR3 is made up of 16 amino acids. V was pared by 6 bases and J by 2 bases, with 17 bases between. The CDR3: CASSPRTLGPYNEQFF. The DNA of the CDR3 is TGTGCCAGCTCCCCTAGGACTCTTGGCCCCTACAATGAGCAGTTCTTC.